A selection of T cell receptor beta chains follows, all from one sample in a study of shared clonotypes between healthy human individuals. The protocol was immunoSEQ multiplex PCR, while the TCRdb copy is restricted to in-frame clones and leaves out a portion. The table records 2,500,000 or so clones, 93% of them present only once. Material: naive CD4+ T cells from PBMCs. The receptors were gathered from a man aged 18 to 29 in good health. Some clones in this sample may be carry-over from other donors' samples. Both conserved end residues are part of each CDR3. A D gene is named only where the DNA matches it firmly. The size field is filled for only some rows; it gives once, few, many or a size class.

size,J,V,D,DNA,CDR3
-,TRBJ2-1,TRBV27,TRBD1,TGTGCCAGCAGCTACGACAGGGGACAGGGCAATGAGCAGTTCTTC,CASSYDRGQGNEQFF
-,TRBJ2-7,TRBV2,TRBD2,TGTGCCAGCAGTTCCAGCGGGAGGGTTAACGAGCAGTACTTC,CASSSSGRVNEQYF
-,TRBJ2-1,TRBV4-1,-,TGCGCCAGCAGCCCTAGGGAGGCCTCCTACAATGAGCAGTTCTTC,CASSPREASYNEQFF
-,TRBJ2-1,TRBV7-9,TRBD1,TGTGCCAGCAGCTTAGGGGGACAGGGGGTGTACAATGAGCAGTTCTTC,CASSLGGQGVYNEQFF
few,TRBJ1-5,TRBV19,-,TGTGCTACGAGAGGCGGCTTCAATCAGCCCCAGCATTTT,CATRGGFNQPQHF
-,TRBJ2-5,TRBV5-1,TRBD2,TGCGCCAGCAGCGGGGCGGGAGACCAAGAGACCCAGTACTTC,CASSGAGDQETQYF
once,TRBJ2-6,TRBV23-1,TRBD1,TGCGCCAGCAGCTACAGCAAAGACAGGGACAACGATCTCTTTGGGGCCAACGTCCTGACTTTC,CASSYSKDRDNDLFGANVLTF
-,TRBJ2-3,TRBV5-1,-,TGCGCCAGCAGCCCGAGGACTGGCACAGATACGCAGTATTTT,CASSPRTGTDTQYF
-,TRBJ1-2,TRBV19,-,TGTGCCAGTACCATAACCCGGACGGAGAGGTCGAACTATGGCTACACCTTC,CASTITRTERSNYGYTF
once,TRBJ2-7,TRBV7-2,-,TGTGCCAGCAGCTCGCCGGGGCGTAGTTACGAGCAGTACTTC,CASSSPGRSYEQYF
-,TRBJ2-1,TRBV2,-,TGTGCCAGCACCTTGGCTCCCCCCTACAATGAGCAGTTCTTC,CASTLAPPYNEQFF
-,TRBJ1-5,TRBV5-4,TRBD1,TGTGCCAGCAGCATGGACAGGGTGAGCAATCAGCCCCAGCATTTT,CASSMDRVSNQPQHF
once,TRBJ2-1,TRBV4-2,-,TGTGCCAGCAGCCAAGATTTGGCTAGCGTCTACAATGAGCAGTTCTTC,CASSQDLASVYNEQFF
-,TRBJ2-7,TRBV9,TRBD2,TGTGCCAGCAGCGCAACTAGCGGGAACACCCCGTACTTC,CASSATSGNTPYF
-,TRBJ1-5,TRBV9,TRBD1,TGTGCCAGCAGCGTAACAGGGGGTGGGCAGCCCCAGCATTTT,CASSVTGGGQPQHF
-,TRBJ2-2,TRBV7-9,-,TGTGCAACCCCGATTCAGGGGAGACGCGGGGAGCTGTTTTTT,CATPIQGRRGELFF
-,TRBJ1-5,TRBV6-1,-,TGTGCCAGCAGTTCTGGACTGGGTCGGAATCAGCCCCAGCATTTT,CASSSGLGRNQPQHF